This is a list of T cell receptor beta chains from one sample in a study of beta chain features in type 1 diabetes. This table comes from immunoSEQ multiplex PCR, and its TCRdb copy is limited to in-frame clones, with some not included. The data hold about 710,000 clones, with about 14% observed a single time. Sequenced material: naive CD4+ T cells from blood. The receptors were gathered from a young man with type 1 diabetes. Each CDR3 is given with its conserved first and last residue. A D gene is named only where the DNA matches it firmly. Clone size is given for some rows only: seen once, a few or many times, or a class if the clone is expanded.

TRBV7-7	TRBJ2-5	TRBD1	-	TGTGCTAGCAGCCCAGGGGCAGGGGGCGGCACAGAGACCCAGTACTTC	CASSPGAGGGTETQYF
TRBV7-9	TRBJ2-1	-	few	TGTGCCAGCAGCTTACCCCACAATGAGCAGTTCTTC	CASSLPHNEQFF
TRBV28	TRBJ1-4	-	few	TGTGCCAGCTCCCTAGGGTACGAAAAACTGTTTTTT	CASSLGYEKLFF
TRBV5-6	TRBJ2-7	-	-	TGTGCCAGCAGTGACACGAACTACGAGCAGTACTTC	CASSDTNYEQYF
TRBV7-3	TRBJ2-5	-	-	TGTGCCAGCAGCGTGACAGGATTTCAAGAGACCCAGTACTTC	CASSVTGFQETQYF
TRBV6-5	TRBJ2-1	TRBD2	-	TGTGCCAGCAGTTCCGGGACTAGCGGGAGTAATGAGCAGTTCTTC	CASSSGTSGSNEQFF
TRBV30	TRBJ1-1	-	few	TGTGCAGCCCGGGCGCCACCATCGACCACTGAAGCTTTCTTT	CAARAPPSTTEAFF
TRBV6-1	TRBJ2-1	-	-	TGTGCCAGCACTCAGACCCCATACAATGAGCAGTTCTTC	CASTQTPYNEQFF
TRBV9	TRBJ2-2	TRBD2	-	TGTGCCAGCAGCGCTGGGACTAGCGGGAGTATCGGGGAGCTGTTTTTT	CASSAGTSGSIGELFF
TRBV7-2	TRBJ2-2	-	few	TGTGCCAGCAGCTTACGACAGGCCGGGGAGCTGTTTTTT	CASSLRQAGELFF
TRBV9	TRBJ2-1	TRBD2	few	TGTGCCAGCAGCCCCCCCGGACTAGCGGGGAAACACTACAATGAGCAGTTCTTC	CASSPPGLAGKHYNEQFF
TRBV7-2	TRBJ2-5	-	-	TGTGCCAGCAGCTCAGATCGGGGGCGGGAGACCCAGTACTTC	CASSSDRGRETQYF